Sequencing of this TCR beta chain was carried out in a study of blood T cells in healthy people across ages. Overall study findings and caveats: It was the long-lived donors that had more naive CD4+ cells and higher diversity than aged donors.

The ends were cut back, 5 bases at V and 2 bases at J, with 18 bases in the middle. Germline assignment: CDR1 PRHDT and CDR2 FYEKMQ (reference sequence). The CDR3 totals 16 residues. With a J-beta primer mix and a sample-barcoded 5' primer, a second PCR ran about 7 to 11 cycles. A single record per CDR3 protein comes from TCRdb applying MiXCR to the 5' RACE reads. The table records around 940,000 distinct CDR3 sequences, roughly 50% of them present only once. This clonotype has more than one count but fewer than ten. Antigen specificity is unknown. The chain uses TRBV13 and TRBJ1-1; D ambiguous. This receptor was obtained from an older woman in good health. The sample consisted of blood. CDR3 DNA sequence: TGTGCCAGCAGCCCCAATGGTCCCCTATCAAACACTGAAGCTTTCTTT. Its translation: CASSPNGPLSNTEAFF.